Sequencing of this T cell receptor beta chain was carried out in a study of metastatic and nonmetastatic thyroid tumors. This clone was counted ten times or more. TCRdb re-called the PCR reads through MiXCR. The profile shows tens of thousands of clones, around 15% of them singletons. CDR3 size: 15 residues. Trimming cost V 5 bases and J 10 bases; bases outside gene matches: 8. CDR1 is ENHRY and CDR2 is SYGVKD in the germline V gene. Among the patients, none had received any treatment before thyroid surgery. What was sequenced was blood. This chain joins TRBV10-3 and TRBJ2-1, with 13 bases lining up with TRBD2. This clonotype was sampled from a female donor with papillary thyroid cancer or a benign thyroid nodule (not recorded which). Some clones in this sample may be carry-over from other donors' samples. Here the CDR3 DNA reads TGTGCCATCAGTCCCCCGGGACTAGCGGGAAAAGAGCAGTTCTTC. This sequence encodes CAISPPGLAGKEQFF.